The T cell receptor beta chain described here comes from a study of control samples from healthy donors and cancer patients. Method: immunoSEQ multiplex PCR; TCRdb's copy keeps in-frame clones and lacks some. The repertoire holds about 130,000 clones, with 80% to 95% as singletons. CDR3 length: 15 amino acids. Germline CDR1 is SNHLY and CDR2 is FYNNEI. V lost 4 bases, J lost 0 bases, and 5 bases stayed unmatched. The source material was PBMCs. The gene calls are TRBV2 and TRBJ2-5; 7 nucleotides match TRBD2. The sequence derives from a man older than 75 with head and neck cancer. The CDR3 reads CASSVDRGDQETQYF. CDR3 coding DNA: TGTGCCAGCAGTGTTGATCGGGGGGACCAAGAGACCCAGTACTTC.